This record covers a single TCR beta chain. The ends were cut back, 0 bases at V and 0 bases at J, with 9 bases in the middle. Germline-derived CDR1 and CDR2 are SGHRS and YFSETQ. The CDR3 consists of 15 residues. The data were obtained in a study of T cell changes during pregnancy in multiple sclerosis. Measured with immunoSEQ multiplex PCR; TCRdb has only the in-frame clones, and not every one. In the table there are about 80,000 clones, 94% of which are singletons. The material was peripheral blood, obtained in the second trimester of pregnancy. This clonotype was obtained from a female donor in good health, enrolled as a control in a pregnancy study. The rearrangement uses TRBV5-1 and TRBJ1-2; D is ambiguous. CDR3 nucleotides: TGCGCCAGCAGCTTGGCGGCCGGGGCTAACTATGGCTACACCTTC. Protein sequence: CASSLAAGANYGYTF.